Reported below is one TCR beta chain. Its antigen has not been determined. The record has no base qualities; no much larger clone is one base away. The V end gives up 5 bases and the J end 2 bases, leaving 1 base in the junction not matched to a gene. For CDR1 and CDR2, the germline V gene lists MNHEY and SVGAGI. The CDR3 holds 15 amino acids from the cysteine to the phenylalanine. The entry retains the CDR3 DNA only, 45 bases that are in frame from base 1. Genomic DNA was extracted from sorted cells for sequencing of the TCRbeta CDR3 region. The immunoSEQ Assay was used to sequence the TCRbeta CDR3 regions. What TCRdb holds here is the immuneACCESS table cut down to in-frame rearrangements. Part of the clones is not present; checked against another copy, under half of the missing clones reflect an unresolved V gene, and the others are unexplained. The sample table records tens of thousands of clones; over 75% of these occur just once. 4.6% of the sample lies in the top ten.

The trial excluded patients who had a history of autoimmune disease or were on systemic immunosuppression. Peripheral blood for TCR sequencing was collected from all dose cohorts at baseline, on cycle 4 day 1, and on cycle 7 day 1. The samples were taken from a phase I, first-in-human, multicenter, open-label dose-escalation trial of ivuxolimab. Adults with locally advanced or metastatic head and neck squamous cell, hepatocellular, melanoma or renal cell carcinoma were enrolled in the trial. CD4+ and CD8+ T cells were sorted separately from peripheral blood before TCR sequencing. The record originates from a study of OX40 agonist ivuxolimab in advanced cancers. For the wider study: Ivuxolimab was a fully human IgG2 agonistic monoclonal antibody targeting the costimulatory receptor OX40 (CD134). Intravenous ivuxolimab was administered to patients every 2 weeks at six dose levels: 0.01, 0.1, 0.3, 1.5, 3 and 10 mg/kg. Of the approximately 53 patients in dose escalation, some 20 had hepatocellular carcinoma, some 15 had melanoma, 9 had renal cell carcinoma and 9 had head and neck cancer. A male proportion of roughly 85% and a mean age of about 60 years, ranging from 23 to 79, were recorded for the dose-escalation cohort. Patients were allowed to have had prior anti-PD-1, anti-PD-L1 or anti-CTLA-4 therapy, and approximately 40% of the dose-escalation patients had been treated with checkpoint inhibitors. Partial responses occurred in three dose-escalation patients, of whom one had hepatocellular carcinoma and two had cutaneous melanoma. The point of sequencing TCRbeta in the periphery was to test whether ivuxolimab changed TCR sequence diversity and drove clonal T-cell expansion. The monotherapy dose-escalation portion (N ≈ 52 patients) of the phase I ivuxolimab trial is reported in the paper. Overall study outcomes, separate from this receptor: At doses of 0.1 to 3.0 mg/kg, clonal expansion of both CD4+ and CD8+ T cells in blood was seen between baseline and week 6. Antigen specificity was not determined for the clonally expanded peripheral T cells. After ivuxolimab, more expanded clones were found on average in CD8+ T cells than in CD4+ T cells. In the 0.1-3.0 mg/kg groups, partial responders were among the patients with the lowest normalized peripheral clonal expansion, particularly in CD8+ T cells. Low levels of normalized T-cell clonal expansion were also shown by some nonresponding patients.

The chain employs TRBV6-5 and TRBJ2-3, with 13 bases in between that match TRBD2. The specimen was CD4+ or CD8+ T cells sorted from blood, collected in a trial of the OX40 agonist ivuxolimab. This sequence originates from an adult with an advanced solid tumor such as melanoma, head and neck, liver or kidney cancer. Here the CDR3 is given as CASSGTSGITDTQYF. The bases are TGTGCCAGCAGTGGGACTAGCGGGATCACAGATACGCAGTATTTT.